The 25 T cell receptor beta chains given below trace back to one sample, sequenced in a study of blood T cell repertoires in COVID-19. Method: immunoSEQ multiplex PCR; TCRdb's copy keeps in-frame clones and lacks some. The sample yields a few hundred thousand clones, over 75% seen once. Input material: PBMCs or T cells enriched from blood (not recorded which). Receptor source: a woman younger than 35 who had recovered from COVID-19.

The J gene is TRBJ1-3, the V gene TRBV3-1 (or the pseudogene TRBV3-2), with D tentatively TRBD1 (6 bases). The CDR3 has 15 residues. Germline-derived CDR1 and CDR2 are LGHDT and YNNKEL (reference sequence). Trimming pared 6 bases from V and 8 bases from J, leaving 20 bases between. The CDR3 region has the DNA TGTGCCAGCAGTCTACAGGGTTCGAGTTTGGACACCATATATTTT. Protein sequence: CASSLQGSSLDTIYF.

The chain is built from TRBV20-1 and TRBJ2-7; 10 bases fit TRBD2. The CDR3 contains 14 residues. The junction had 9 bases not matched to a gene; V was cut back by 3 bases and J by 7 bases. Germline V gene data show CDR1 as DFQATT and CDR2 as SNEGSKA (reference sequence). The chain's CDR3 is CSASWLAGVQEQYF. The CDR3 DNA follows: TGCAGTGCTAGTTGGCTAGCGGGAGTCCAAGAGCAGTACTTC.

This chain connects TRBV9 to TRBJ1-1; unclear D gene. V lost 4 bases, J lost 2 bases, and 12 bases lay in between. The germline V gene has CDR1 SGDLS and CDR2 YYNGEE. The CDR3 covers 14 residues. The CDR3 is CASSPEAANTEAFF. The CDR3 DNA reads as TGTGCCAGCAGCCCGGAGGCGGCTAACACTGAAGCTTTCTTT.

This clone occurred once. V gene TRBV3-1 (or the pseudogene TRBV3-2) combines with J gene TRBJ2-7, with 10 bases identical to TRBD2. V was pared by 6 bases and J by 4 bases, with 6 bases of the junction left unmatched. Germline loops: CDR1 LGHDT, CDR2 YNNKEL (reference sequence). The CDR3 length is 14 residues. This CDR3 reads CASRPAGGGYEQYF. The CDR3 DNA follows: TGTGCCAGCAGACCAGCGGGAGGGGGGTACGAGCAGTACTTC.

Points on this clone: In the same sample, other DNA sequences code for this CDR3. CDR3 bases: TGTGCCAGCAGCCTAGGACAGCCCCAGCATTTT. Translated: CASSLGQPQHF. The chain combines TRBV28 with TRBJ1-5, with no clear D. The germline V and J ends were trimmed by 6 bases and 7 bases, with 7 bases remaining between them. The CDR3 has 11 amino acids. Germline values: CDR1 MDHEN, CDR2 SYDVKM.

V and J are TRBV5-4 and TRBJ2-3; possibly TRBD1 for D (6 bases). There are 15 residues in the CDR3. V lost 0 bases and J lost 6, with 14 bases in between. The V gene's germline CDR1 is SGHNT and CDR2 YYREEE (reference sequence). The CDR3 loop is CASSLETGPEDTQYF. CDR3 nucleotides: TGTGCCAGCAGCTTGGAGACAGGCCCTGAGGATACGCAGTATTTT.

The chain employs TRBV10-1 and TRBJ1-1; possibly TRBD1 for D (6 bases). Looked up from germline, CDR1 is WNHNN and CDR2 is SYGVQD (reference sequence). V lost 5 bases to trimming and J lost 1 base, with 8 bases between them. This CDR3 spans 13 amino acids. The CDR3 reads CASSRQANTEAFF. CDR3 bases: TGCGCCAGCAGTCGACAGGCGAACACTGAAGCTTTCTTT.

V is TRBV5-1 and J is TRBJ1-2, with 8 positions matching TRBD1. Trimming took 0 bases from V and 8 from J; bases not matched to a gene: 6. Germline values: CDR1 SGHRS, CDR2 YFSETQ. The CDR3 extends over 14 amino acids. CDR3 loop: CASSLGGQGSGYTF. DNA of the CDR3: TGCGCCAGCAGCTTGGGAGGACAGGGATCCGGCTACACCTTC.

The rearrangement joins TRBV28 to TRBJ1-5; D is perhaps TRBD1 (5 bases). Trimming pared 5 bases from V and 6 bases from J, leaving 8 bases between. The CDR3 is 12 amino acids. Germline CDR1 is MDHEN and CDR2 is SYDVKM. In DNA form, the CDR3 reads TGTGCCAGCAGTCAGGGTAGTCAGCCCCAGCATTTT. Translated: CASSQGSQPQHF.

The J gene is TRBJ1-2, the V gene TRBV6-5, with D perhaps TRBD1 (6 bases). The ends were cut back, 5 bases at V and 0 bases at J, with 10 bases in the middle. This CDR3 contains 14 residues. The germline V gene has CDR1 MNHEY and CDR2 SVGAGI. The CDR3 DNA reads TGTGCCAGCAGTAGACAGGAAACTAACTATGGCTACACCTTC. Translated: CASSRQETNYGYTF.

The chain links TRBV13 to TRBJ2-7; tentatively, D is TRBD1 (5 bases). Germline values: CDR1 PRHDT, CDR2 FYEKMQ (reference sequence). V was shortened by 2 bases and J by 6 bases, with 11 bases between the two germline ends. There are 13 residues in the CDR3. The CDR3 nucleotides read TGTGCCAGCAGCTTATCGGAAGGGGCCGAGCAGTACTTC. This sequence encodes CASSLSEGAEQYF.

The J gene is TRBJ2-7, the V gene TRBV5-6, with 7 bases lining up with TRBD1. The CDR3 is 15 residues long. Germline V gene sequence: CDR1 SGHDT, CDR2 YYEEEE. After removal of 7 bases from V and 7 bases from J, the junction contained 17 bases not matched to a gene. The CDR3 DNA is TGTGCCAGCGGATCTTTTGGGACAGACCCCGGGGAGCAGTACTTC. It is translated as CASGSFGTDPGEQYF.

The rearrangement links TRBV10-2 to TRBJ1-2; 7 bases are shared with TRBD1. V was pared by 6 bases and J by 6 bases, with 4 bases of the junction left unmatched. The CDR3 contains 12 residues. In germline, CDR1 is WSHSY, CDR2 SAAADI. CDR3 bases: TGCGCCAGCAGCCGACAGGGAAATGGCTACACCTTC. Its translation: CASSRQGNGYTF.

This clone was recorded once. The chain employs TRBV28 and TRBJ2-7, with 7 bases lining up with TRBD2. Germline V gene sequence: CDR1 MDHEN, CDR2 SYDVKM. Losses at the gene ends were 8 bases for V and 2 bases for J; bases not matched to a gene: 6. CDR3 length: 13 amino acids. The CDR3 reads CASALAPTYEQYF. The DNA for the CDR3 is TGTGCCAGCGCACTAGCGCCCACCTACGAGCAGTACTTC.

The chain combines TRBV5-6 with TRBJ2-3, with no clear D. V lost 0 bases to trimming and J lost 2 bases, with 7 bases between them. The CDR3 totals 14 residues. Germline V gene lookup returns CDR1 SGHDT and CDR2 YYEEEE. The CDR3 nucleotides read TGTGCCAGCAGCTTGGAGCCCATCACAGATACGCAGTATTTT. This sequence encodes CASSLEPITDTQYF.

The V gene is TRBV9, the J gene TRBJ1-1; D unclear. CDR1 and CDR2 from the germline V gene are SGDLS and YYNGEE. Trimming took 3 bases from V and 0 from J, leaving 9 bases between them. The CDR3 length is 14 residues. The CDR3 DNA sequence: TGTGCCAGCAGCGCGGAGAGTTTGAACACTGAAGCTTTCTTT. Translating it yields CASSAESLNTEAFF.

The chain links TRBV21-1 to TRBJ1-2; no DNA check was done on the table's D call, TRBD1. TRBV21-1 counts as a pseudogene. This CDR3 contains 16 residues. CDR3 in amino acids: CASSKDRGPTIYGYTF. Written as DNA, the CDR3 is TGTGCCAGCAGCAAAGACAGGGGCCCTACTATCTATGGCTACACCTTC.

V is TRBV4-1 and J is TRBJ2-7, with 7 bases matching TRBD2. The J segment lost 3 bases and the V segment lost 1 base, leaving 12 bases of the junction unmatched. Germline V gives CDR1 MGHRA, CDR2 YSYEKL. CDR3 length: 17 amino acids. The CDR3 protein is CASSQGWDGGSNYEQYF. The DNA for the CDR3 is TGCGCCAGCAGCCAAGGCTGGGACGGGGGGTCGAACTACGAGCAGTACTTC.

CDR3 in amino acids: CASSKELAADTQYF. The CDR3 bases are TGTGCCAGTAGTAAAGAACTAGCAGCTGATACGCAGTATTTT. This rearrangement joins TRBV19 to TRBJ2-3; D may be TRBD2 (6 bases). Germline lookup yields CDR1 LNHDA and CDR2 SQIVND (reference sequence). The length of the CDR3 is 14 residues. V lost 4 bases, J lost 6 bases, and 14 bases lay in between.

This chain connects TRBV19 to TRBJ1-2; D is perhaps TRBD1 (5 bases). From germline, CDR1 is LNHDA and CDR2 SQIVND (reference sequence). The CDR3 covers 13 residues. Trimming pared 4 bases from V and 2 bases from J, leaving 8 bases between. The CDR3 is CASSTGLNYGYTF. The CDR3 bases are TGTGCCAGTAGTACAGGGTTGAACTATGGCTACACCTTC.

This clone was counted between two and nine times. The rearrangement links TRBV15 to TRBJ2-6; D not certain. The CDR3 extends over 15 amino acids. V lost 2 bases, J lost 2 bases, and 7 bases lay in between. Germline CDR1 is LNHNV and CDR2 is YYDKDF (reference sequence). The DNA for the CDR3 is TGTGCCACCAGCAGAAGACATGCTGGGGCCAACGTCCTGACTTTC. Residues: CATSRRHAGANVLTF.

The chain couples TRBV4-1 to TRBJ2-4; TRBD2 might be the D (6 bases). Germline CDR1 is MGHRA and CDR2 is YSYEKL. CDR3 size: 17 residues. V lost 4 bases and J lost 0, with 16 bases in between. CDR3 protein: CASSLPQRALAKNIQYF. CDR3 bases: TGCGCCAGCAGCCTCCCTCAGCGGGCCTTAGCCAAAAACATTCAGTACTTC.

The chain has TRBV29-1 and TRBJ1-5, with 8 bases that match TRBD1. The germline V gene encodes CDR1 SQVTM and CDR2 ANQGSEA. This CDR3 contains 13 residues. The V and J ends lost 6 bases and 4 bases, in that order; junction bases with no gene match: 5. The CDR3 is CSVEQGENQPQHF. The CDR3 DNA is TGCAGCGTGGAACAGGGGGAGAATCAGCCCCAGCATTTT.

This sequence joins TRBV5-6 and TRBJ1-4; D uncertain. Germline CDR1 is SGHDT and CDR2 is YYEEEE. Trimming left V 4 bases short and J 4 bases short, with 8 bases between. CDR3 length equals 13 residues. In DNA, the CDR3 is TGTGCCAGCAGCCCCAGGAATAATGAAAAACTGTTTTTT. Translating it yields CASSPRNNEKLFF.

CDR3 nucleotide sequence: TGTGCCAGCAGTTTTGCGGGGTCGCATCAGCCCCAGCATTTT. Translating it yields CASSFAGSHQPQHF. The chain joins TRBV27 to TRBJ1-5; D is unresolved. The CDR3 consists of 14 residues. Trimming left V 3 bases short and J 5 bases short, with 11 bases between. CDR1 is MNHEY and CDR2 is SMNVEV in the germline V gene (reference sequence).